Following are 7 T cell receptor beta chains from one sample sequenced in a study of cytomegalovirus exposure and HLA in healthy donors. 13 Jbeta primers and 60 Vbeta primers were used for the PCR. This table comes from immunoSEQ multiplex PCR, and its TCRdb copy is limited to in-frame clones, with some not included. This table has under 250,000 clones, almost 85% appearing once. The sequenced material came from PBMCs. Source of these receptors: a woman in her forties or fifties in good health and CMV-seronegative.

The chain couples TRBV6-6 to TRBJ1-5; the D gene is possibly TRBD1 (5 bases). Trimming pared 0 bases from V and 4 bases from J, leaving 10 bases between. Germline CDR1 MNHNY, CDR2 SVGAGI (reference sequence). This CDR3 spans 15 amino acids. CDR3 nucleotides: TGTGCCAGCAGTTACTCGGAGGGGCCAAATCAGCCCCAGCATTTT. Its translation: CASSYSEGPNQPQHF.

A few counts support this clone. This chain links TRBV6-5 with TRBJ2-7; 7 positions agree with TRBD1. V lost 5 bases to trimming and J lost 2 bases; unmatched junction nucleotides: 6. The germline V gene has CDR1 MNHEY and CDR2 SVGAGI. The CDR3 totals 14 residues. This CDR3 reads CASSPDRRAYEQYF. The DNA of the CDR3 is TGTGCCAGCAGTCCGGACAGGAGAGCCTACGAGCAGTACTTC.

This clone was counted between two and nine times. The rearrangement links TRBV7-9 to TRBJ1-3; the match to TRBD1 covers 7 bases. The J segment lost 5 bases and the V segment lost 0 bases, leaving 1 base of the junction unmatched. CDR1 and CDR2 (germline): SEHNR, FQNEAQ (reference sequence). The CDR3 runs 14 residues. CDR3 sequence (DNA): TGTGCCAGCAGCTTAGCGACAGGGAGAAACACCATATATTTT. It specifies CASSLATGRNTIYF.

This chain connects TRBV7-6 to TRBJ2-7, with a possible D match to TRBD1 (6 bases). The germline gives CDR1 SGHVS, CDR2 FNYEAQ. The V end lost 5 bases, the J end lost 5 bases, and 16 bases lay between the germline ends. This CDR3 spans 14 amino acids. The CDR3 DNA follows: TGTGCCAGCAGCCCGTACAGGGTTGGTCACGAGCAGTACTTC. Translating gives CASSPYRVGHEQYF.

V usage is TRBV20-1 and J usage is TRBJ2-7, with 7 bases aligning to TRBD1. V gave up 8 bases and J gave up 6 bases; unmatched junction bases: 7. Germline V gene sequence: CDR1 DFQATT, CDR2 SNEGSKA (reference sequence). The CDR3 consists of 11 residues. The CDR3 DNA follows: TGCAGTTCGACTACAGGGGCCGAGCAGTACTTC. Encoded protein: CSSTTGAEQYF.

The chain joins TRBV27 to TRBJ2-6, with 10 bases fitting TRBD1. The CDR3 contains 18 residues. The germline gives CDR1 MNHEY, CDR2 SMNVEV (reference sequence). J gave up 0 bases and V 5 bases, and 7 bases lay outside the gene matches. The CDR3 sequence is CASSRQGALDSGANVLTF. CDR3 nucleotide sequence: TGTGCCAGCAGTAGACAGGGGGCCCTTGACTCTGGGGCCAACGTCCTGACTTTC.

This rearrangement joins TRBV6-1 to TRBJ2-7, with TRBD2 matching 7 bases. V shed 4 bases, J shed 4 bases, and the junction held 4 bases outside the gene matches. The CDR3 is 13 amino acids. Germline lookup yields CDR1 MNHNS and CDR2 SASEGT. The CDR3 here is CASSVAGEYEQYF. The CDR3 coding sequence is TGTGCCAGCAGTGTGGCGGGAGAGTACGAGCAGTACTTC.